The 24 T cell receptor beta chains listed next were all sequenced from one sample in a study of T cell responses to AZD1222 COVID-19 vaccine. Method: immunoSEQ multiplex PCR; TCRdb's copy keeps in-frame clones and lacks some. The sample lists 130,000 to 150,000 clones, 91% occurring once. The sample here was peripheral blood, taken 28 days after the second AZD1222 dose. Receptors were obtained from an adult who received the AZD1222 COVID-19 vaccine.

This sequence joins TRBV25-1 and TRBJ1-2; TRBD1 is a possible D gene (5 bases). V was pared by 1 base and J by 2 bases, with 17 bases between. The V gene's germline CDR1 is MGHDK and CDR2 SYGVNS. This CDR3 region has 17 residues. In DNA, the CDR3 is TGTGCCAGCAGTGAATCTCGGGCCGTAGGGACCAACTATGGCTACACCTTC. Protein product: CASSESRAVGTNYGYTF.

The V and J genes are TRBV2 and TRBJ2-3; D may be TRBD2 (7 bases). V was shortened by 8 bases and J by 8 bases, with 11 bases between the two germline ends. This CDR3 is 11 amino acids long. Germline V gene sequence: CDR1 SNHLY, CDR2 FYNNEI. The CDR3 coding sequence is TGTGCCAGCGGAGGGGGGGGTACGCAGTATTTT. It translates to CASGGGGTQYF.

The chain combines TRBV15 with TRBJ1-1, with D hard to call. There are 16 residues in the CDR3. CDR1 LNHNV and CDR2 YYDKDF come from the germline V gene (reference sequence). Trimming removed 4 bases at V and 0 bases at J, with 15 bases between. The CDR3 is CATSTRYSGLNTEAFF. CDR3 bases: TGTGCCACCAGCACCCGATACAGCGGACTGAACACTGAAGCTTTCTTT.

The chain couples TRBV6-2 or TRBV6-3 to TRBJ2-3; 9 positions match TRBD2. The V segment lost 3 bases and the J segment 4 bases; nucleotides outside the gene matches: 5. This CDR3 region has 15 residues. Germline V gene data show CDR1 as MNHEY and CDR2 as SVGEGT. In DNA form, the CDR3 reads TGTGCCAGCAGTTATAGCGGGAGAATTGCAGATACGCAGTATTTT. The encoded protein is CASSYSGRIADTQYF.

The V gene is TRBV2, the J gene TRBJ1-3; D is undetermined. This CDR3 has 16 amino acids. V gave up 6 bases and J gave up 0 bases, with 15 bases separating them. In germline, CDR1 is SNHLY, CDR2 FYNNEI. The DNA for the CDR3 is TGTGCCAGCAGACCGAAGGGCGGCGGCTCTGGAAACACCATATATTTT. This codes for CASRPKGGGSGNTIYF.

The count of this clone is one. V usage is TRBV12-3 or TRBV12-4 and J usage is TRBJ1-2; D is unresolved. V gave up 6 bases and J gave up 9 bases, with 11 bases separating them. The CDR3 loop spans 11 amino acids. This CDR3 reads CASSYSSSYTF. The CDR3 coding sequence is TGTGCCAGCAGCTACTCCTCGAGCTACACCTTC.

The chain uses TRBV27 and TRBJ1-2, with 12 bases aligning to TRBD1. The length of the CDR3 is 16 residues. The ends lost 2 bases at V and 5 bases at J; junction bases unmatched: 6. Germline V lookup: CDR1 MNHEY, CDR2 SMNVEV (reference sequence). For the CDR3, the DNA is TGTGCCAGCAGTTTAACCGGGACAGGGGGCCTGTATGGCTACACCTTC. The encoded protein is CASSLTGTGGLYGYTF.

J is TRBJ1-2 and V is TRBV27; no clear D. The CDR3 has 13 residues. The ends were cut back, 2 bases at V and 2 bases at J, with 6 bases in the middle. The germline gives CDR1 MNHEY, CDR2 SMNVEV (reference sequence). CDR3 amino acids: CASSLGRNYGYTF. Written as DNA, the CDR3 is TGTGCCAGCAGTTTAGGCAGGAACTATGGCTACACCTTC.

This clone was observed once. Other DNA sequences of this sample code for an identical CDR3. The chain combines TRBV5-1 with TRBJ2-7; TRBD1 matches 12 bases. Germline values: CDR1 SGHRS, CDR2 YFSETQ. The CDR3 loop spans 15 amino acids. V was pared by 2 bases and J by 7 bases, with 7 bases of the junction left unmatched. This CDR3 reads CASSFTGQGAGEQYF. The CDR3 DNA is TGCGCCAGCAGCTTTACGGGACAGGGGGCGGGGGAGCAGTACTTC.

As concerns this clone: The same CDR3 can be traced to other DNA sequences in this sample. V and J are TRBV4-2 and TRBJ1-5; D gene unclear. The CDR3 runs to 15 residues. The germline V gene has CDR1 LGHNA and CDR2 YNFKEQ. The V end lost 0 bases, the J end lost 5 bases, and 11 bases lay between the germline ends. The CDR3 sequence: CASSQDLGGHQPQHF. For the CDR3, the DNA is TGTGCCAGCAGCCAAGATCTAGGTGGGCATCAGCCCCAGCATTTT.

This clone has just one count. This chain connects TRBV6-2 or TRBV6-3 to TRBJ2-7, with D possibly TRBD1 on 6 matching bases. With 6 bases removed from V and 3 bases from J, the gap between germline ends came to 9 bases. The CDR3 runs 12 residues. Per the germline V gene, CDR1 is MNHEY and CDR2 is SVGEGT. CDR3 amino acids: CASSATGYEQYF. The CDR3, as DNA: TGTGCCAGCAGCGCGACAGGCTACGAGCAGTACTTC.

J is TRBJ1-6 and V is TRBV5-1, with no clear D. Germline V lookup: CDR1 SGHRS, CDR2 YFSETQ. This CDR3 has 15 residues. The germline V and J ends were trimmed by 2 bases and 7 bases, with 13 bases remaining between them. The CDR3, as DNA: TGCGCCAGCAGCTTCCCCAATTTCGGAAATTCACCCCTCCACTTT. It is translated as CASSFPNFGNSPLHF.

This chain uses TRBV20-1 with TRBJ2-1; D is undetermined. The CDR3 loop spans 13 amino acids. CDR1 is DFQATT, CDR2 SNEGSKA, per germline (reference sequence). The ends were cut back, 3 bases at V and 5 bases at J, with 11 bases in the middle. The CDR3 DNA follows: TGCAGTGCTAGTAGCTGGGGTAACAATGAGCAGTTCTTC. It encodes CSASSWGNNEQFF.

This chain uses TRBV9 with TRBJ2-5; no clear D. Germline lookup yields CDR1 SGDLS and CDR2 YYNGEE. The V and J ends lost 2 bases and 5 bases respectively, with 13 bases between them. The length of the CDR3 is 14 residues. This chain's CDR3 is CASSVRAAGETQYF. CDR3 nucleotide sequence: TGTGCCAGCAGCGTTAGAGCAGCCGGGGAGACCCAGTACTTC.

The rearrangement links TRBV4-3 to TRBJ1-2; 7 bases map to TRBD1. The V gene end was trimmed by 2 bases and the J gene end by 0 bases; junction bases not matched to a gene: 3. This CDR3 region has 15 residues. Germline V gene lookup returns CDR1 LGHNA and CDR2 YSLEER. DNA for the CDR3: TGCGCCAGCAGCCAATGGGACAGTCCTAACTATGGCTACACCTTC. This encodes CASSQWDSPNYGYTF.

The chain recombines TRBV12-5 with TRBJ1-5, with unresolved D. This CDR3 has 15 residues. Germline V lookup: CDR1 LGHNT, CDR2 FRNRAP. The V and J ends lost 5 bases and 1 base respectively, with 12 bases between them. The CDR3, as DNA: TGTGCTAGTGGTGACGACGGTTTGAGCAATCAGCCCCAGCATTTT. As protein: CASGDDGLSNQPQHF.

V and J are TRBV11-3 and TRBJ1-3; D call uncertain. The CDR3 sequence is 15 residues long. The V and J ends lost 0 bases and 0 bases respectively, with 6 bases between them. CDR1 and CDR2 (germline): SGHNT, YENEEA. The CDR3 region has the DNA TGTGCCAGCAGCTTAGAGGGCATCTCTGGAAACACCATATATTTT. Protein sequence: CASSLEGISGNTIYF.

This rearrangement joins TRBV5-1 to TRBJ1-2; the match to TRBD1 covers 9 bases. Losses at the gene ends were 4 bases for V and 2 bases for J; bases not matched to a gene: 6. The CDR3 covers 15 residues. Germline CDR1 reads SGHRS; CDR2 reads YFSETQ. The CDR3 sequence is CASSPSGTGNYGYTF. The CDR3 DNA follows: TGCGCCAGCAGCCCTTCCGGGACAGGGAACTATGGCTACACCTTC. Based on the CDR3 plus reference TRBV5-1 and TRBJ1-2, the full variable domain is KAGVTQTPRYLIKTRGQQVTLSCSPISGHRSVSWYQQTPGQGLQFLFEYFSETQRNKGNFPGRFSGRQFSNSRSEMNVSTLELGDSALYLCASSPSGTGNYGYTFGSGTRLTVV.

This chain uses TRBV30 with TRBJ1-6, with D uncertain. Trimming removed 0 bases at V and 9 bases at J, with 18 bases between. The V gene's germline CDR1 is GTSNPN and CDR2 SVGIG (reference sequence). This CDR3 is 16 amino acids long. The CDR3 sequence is CAWSVLGPREGSPLHF. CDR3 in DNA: TGTGCCTGGAGTGTACTAGGCCCTCGGGAGGGTTCACCCCTCCACTTT.

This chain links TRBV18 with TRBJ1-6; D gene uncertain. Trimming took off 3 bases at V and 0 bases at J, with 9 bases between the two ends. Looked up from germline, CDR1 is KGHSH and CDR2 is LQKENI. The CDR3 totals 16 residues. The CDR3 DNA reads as TGTGCCAGCTCACCGGTTAGGAGCTCCTATAATTCACCCCTCCACTTT. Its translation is CASSPVRSSYNSPLHF.

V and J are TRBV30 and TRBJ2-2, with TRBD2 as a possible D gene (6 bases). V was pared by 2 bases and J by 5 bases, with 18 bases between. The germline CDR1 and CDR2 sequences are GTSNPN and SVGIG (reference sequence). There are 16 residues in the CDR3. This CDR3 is CAWSSTAGRRTGELFF. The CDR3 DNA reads TGTGCCTGGAGTTCCACCGCGGGACGGAGAACCGGGGAGCTGTTTTTT.

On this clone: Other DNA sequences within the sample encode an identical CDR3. The CDR3 DNA reads TGTGCCAGCAGTTACAGGGGAAACACTGAAGCTTTCTTT. It encodes CASSYRGNTEAFF. The chain employs TRBV6-5 and TRBJ1-1, with a possible D match to TRBD1 (5 bases). Germline CDR1 is MNHEY and CDR2 is SVGAGI. There are 13 residues in the CDR3. Trimming shortened V by 2 bases and J by 2 bases, and 6 bases separated the two germline ends.

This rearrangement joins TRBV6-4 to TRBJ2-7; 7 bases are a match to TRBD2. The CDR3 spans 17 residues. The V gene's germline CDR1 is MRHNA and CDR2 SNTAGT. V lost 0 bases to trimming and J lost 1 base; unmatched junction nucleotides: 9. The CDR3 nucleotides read TGTGCCAGCAGTGACTCCTCCTTGGAGCGGGGTTCCTACGAGCAGTACTTC. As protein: CASSDSSLERGSYEQYF.

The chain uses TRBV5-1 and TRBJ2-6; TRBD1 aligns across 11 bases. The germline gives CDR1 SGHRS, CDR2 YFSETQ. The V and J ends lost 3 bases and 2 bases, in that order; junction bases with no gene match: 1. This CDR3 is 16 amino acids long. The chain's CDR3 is CASSSGQGAGANVLTF. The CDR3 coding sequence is TGCGCCAGCAGCTCGGGACAGGGGGCTGGGGCCAACGTCCTGACTTTC.